The TCR beta chain under discussion was sequenced for a study of CXCR3-negative and CXCR3-positive naive CD8 T cells. In triplicate, each CD8+ T cell subset was sorted at around 290,000 cells per replicate. Naive CD8+ T cells had a CD45RO-CCR7+CD27+CD95- phenotype. The study made its TRB cDNA libraries by 5' RACE, adding UMI labels. TCRdb re-called the 5' RACE reads; one entry per CDR3 protein, DNA not given. Seen in this sample are about 39,000 distinct CDR3 sequences; the ten most common clones hold roughly 1.5%. Sequencing was carried out using naive CXCR3- CD8+ T cells from blood. Specified subset: CD45RO-CCR7+CD27+CD95- naive CD8+ T cells lacking CXCR3 (TNR3-). The clonotype originates from a human donor in good health. Some clones in this sample may be carry-over from other donors' samples.

This CDR3 is CASSSRLAGDNEQFF. The genes are TRBV7-9 and TRBJ2-1; without DNA, the TCRdb call of TRBD2 cannot be checked. The germline CDR1 and CDR2 sequences are SEHNR and FQNEAQ (reference sequence). The CDR3 sequence is 15 residues long.